The entry below gives a single T cell receptor (beta chain) sequence along with its context. Its antigen is still unknown. No base-level quality is on record; no much larger clone is a single base apart. These data are taken from a study of CD8 T cells in Susac syndrome (dated by TCRdb to the late 2010s). For context, the study as a whole: Repertoire sequencing was used to test whether CD8+ T cell activation and differentiation in Susac syndrome was antigen driven. Clonality of the CD8+ T cell repertoire was compared between over 10 healthy donors, around 14 Susac syndrome patients and 15 multiple sclerosis patients.

High-throughput TCR beta sequencing profiled peripheral blood CD8+ and CD4+ T cells from healthy donors, Susac syndrome patients and multiple sclerosis patients. The multiple sclerosis controls were treatment-naive patients who had stable or active relapsing-remitting disease and met the revised McDonald criteria. CD8+ TEMRA cells were enriched by FACS, while bulk CD8+ and CD4+ T cells were purified by magnetic negative isolation. Blood was drawn into EDTA tubes, processed within 24 hours, and PBMCs were isolated by density gradient centrifugation. PBMCs destined for TCR sequencing were cryopreserved in liquid nitrogen and later thawed in a 37 °C water bath. Purity of sorted or isolated CD4+, CD8+ and CD8+ TEMRA cells was at least 90%. Broader findings and caveats from the paper: The TCR sequencing and HLA analysis was acknowledged to have included a relatively small number of individuals.

RNA was extracted with the RNeasy kit and roughly 0.45 to 1 ug was reverse transcribed using random hexamers. The immunoSEQ multiplex PCR assay, covering 54 Vbeta and 13 Jbeta segments, was used to amplify TCR beta CDR3 regions. Bias from PCR amplification was corrected by using a synthetic template baseline for primer optimization and for computational correction. In the paper's pipeline: Reads were annotated to V, D and J genes according to IMGT and were analyzed with immunoSEQ Analyzer, with only productive sequences retained. Clonality was calculated as one minus the Shannon entropy normalized by log2 of the number of productive unique sequences. For each patient and control, public and private clones were evaluated within the 100 most prevalent clones. A clone was defined as Susac-specific if it was absent from the healthy and MS cohorts, from 950 to 1,300 published viral clones and from other ImmuneACCESS disease sequences. TCRdb reprocessing: public reads trimmed at Q25 with fastp, clones called with MiXCR, in-frame beta chains kept. Rows merge per CDR3 protein into single entries with the most common DNA and genes. These V and J calls originate from TCRdb's pipeline instead of the authors' own analysis. This sample comprises about 440,000 distinct CDR3 sequences, about 85% of them detected only once. Together, the top ten hold about 0.1% of the sample.

The receptor was derived from a human donor with multiple sclerosis. Sequenced input: CD8+ T cells from PBMCs.

The DNA sequence reads TGTGCCAGCAGCTTAGTTGGGGGGATAGACGAAAAACTGTTTTTT. The encoded protein is CASSLVGGIDEKLFF. In this chain, TRBV7-9 is recombined with TRBJ1-4; TRBD1 is perhaps the D gene, given 5 matching bases. From the cysteine up to the phenylalanine, the CDR3 has a length of 15 residues. Left in the record is the CDR3 DNA by itself, 45 bases read in frame from the first base. For CDR1 and CDR2, the germline V gene (reference sequence) lists SEHNR and FQNEAQ. Trimming costs V 1 base and J 8 bases, and their ends lie 14 bases apart.